This T cell receptor (beta chain) was sequenced for a study of blood T cell repertoires in COVID-19. Under the authors' procedure: Amplification with reference gene primers provided the estimates of nucleated cell counts. Sequencing used immunoSEQ multiplex PCR; TCRdb keeps in-frame clones, though not all of them. That table is the source of V, J and clone size, and D and trimming were worked out from the DNA. The data hold around 280,000 clones, with around 88% observed a single time. Trimming left V 0 bases short and J 6 bases short, with 7 bases between. CDR3 length: 12 amino acids. Per the germline V gene, CDR1 is SQVTM and CDR2 is ANQGSEA. All enrollees were roughly 18 to 90 years old and from 20 to 30 US areas. Which cohort a participant joined came from the clinical history participants gave.

The V call is TRBV29-1, the J call TRBJ2-3; no firm D call. The sample comprised PBMCs or T cells enriched from blood (not recorded which). The TCR comes from a woman in her thirties or forties who had recovered from COVID-19. DNA for the CDR3: TGCAGCGTTGAAGAGGTCGGGGATACGCAGTATTTT. Translating gives CSVEEVGDTQYF.